The present T cell receptor beta chain was sequenced within a study of T cell responses to AZD1222 COVID-19 vaccine (dated by TCRdb to 2020 to 2022). With regard to the full study: TCR sequencing covered 233 trial participants: approximately 200 given two doses of AZD1222 and around 25 given two doses of MenACWY control vaccine. Trial participants were enrolled into age subgroups of 18-55, 56-69 and 70-plus years, which contained 148, 28 and 57 TCR-sequenced participants, respectively.

The CDR3 regions of human TCRbeta chains were analyzed by immunosequencing. Per the original workflow: TCRs in the repertoires were matched against a reference library of SARS-CoV-2-specific TCRs that had been generated with the MIRA antigen-specificity platform. Breadth was defined as the fraction of unique TCRs that were SARS-CoV-2-associated. Depth was defined as the fraction of total T cells that were SARS-CoV-2-associated. Using the MIRA data, every spike-specific TCR was mapped to the spike region that the TCR reacted to and assigned to either a CD4 or a CD8 class. Log10-transformed breadth and depth values were compared by one-way ANOVA with Sidak's multiple comparisons tests. TCRdb stores this immuneACCESS table with in-frame sequences only. Part of the clones is absent; in the studies checked, under half of the shortfall reflects unresolved V genes, and no reason is known for the rest. V and J calls and clone size come straight from that table; D and trimming were deduced from the DNA. The table for this sample lists 150,000 to 200,000 clones; approximately 86% of them were counted only once. The ten largest clonotypes hold roughly 10% of the sample.

Results and caveats for the whole study, not just this receptor: Spike-specific TCR breadth and depth rose significantly after two AZD1222 doses compared with day 0 and with MenACWY recipients. Nearly half of unique spike-specific TCRs reportedly recognized epitopes outside regions mutated in the B.1.351 and B.1.1.7 variants. Conclusions about previously exposed vaccinees were limited because only six AZD1222 recipients were SARS-CoV-2 seropositive at baseline. Participants were mostly white British, with more females than males. The authors suggested clonal diversity may have been underestimated. In the small 56-69-year group, the increase in depth fell short of significance, most likely because of low power. Because no day 14 peak-response samples were available, the repertoires could be characterized only after the peak T cell response. The vaccine-associated CD4 TCRs covered the entire spike protein, and the dominant responses fell in regions 160-218 and 743-854.

Points on this clone: Which antigen it targets is not known. No quality values exist for individual bases; no much larger clone is one base distant.

The CDR3 goes from the cysteine to the phenylalanine over 13 residues. Only the CDR3 DNA stays, 39 bases, in frame from base 1. Trimming takes 6 bases from V and 2 bases from J, and the germline ends sit 10 bases apart. CDR1 LGHDT and CDR2 YNNKEL are derived from the germline V gene (reference sequence). The time point label, read with the paper, signifies: about 28 days (+/-7) after the second vaccine dose. AZD1222 recipients with second doses at about 4 weeks or about 12 weeks were pooled, because spike-specific TCR depth and breadth did not differ between schedules. The vaccinee samples were drawn from two UK trials, COV001 and COV002, one of which was a single-blind randomized controlled phase 2/3 trial testing AZD1222 (ChAdOx1 nCoV-19) in healthy adults. For TCRbeta chain sequencing, PBMC samples from trial participants were taken at day 0 and at day 28 after the second dose.

Sequences were derived from peripheral blood, sampled 28 days after the second AZD1222 dose. The rearranged segments are TRBV3-1 (or the pseudogene TRBV3-2) and TRBJ1-2; no D gene can be assigned with confidence. This TCR was sampled from an adult who received the AZD1222 COVID-19 vaccine. The CDR3 region reads CASSNDINYGYTF. The sequenced DNA: TGTGCCAGCAGTAACGACATAAACTATGGCTACACCTTC.